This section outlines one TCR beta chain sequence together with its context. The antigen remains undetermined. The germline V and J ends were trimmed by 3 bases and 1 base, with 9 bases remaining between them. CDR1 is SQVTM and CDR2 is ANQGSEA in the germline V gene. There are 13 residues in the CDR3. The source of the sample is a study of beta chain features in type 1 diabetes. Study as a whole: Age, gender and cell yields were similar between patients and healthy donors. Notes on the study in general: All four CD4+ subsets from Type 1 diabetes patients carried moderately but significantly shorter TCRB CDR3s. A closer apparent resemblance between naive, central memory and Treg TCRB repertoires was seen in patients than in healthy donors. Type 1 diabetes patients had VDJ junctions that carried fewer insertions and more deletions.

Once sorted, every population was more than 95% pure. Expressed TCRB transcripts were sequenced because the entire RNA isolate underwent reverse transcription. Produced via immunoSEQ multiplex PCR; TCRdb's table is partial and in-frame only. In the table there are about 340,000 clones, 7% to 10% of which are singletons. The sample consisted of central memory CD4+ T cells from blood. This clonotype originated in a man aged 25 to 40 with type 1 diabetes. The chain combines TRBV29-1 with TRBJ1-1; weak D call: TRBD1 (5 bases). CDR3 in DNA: TGCAGCGTTGAGACAGTCAGGAACACTGAAGCTTTCTTT. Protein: CSVETVRNTEAFF.